Following are 25 T cell receptor beta chains from one sample sequenced in a study of blood T cells in healthy people across ages. A second PCR, run for roughly 7 to 11 cycles, used a sample-barcoded 5' primer plus a J-beta primer mix. From the 5' RACE reads, TCRdb called clonotypes with MiXCR, one entry per CDR3 protein. Among around 800,000 distinct CDR3 sequences listed, about 26% were seen once. The same sample was also used in a study of T cells of mothers and their children.

Source material: blood. The source is a boy younger than 18 in good health.

This clonotype occurred a few times. As DNA, the CDR3 is TGTGCCAGCAGGGACAGGTCCTATGGCTACACCTTC. Encoded protein: CASRDRSYGYTF. The chain is built from TRBV12-3 or TRBV12-4 and TRBJ1-2, with 7 positions matching TRBD1. This CDR3 comprises 12 residues. With V trimmed by 6 bases and J by 4 bases, 2 bases remained unmatched.

The V and J genes are TRBV12-3 or TRBV12-4 and TRBJ2-7, with 7 bases aligning to TRBD1. The CDR3 runs to 16 residues. Trimming at V came to 0 bases and at J to 5 bases, leaving 10 bases not matched to a gene. CDR3 DNA: TGTGCCAGCAGTTTAGCTTCGCACAGGGGTTGGCACGAGCAGTACTTC. This encodes CASSLASHRGWHEQYF.

The gene calls are TRBV10-3 and TRBJ2-5; D call uncertain. The V gene's germline CDR1 is ENHRY and CDR2 SYGVKD. The germline V and J ends were trimmed by 2 bases and 5 bases, with 9 bases remaining between them. The CDR3 consists of 13 residues. CDR3 residues: CAISEVHSETQYF. The CDR3 DNA reads TGTGCCATCAGTGAGGTCCACTCGGAGACCCAGTACTTC.

The chain uses TRBV27 and TRBJ1-3; D gene ambiguous. The CDR3 consists of 14 residues. V lost 2 bases and J lost 6, with 11 bases in between. Germline CDR1 MNHEY, CDR2 SMNVEV (reference sequence). The CDR3 sequence is CASSLAVDVNTIYF. The CDR3 DNA follows: TGTGCCAGCAGTTTAGCAGTTGACGTAAACACCATATATTTT.

In regard to this clonotype: A junction boundary mismatches the germline segment, possibly from a read error. This chain uses TRBV7-2 with TRBJ2-2; D remains unclear. Germline CDR1 is SGHTA and CDR2 is FQGNSA. This CDR3 contains 13 residues. In DNA, the CDR3 is TGTGCCAACAGCTTGGTATCCGCCGGGGAGCTGTTTTTT. Amino acids: CANSLVSAGELFF.

The chain links TRBV20-1 to TRBJ2-1; D may be TRBD2 (7 bases). Per the germline V gene, CDR1 is DFQATT and CDR2 is SNEGSKA (reference sequence). Trimming stripped 3 bases from V and 6 bases from J, with 15 bases between. This CDR3 is 14 amino acids long. CDR3 in DNA: TGCAGTGCTAGCCCCACGGCGGGGGCCAATGAGCAGTTCTTC. It yields the protein CSASPTAGANEQFF.

This clonotype was counted between two and nine times. J is TRBJ2-7 and V is TRBV25-1; TRBD1 aligns across 7 bases. Germline assignment: CDR1 MGHDK and CDR2 SYGVNS. The CDR3 has 15 amino acids. Trimming at V came to 2 bases and at J to 0 bases, leaving 4 bases not matched to a gene. CDR3: CASSEVDRNSYEQYF. CDR3 sequence (DNA): TGTGCCAGCAGTGAAGTGGACAGGAACTCCTACGAGCAGTACTTC.

The chain employs TRBV10-3 and TRBJ1-1; no reliable D call. CDR3 length equals 11 residues. Trimming left V 2 bases short and J 6 bases short, with 4 bases between. The germline V gene encodes CDR1 ENHRY and CDR2 SYGVKD. CDR3 in amino acids: CAISEQAEAFF. The CDR3 DNA reads as TGTGCCATCAGTGAGCAGGCTGAAGCTTTCTTT.

This clonotype showed up just a few times. The chain links TRBV6-5 to TRBJ1-2; possibly TRBD1 for D (6 bases). CDR3 length equals 17 residues. The V end lost 3 bases, the J end lost 6 bases, and 23 bases lay between the germline ends. CDR1 is MNHEY and CDR2 is SVGAGI in the germline V gene. The CDR3 loop reads CASSYPARQASRDGYTF. CDR3 coding DNA: TGTGCCAGCAGTTATCCGGCCCGACAGGCTAGTAGGGATGGCTACACCTTC.

The chain couples TRBV12-3 or TRBV12-4 to TRBJ2-2; possible D gene TRBD2, 5 bases. Trimming took 4 bases from V and 0 from J, leaving 9 bases between them. CDR3 length: 15 amino acids. The CDR3 DNA follows: TGTGCCAGCAGTTGGACTCCCACGAACACCGGGGAGCTGTTTTTT. Protein product: CASSWTPTNTGELFF.

The chain links TRBV14 to TRBJ1-1; no clear D. The germline V gene encodes CDR1 SGHDN and CDR2 FVKESK. V gave up 2 bases and J gave up 5 bases, with 12 bases separating them. This CDR3 is built from 14 residues. The CDR3 sequence is CASSQRLQATEAFF. Here the CDR3 DNA reads TGTGCCAGCAGCCAACGCCTGCAGGCTACTGAAGCTTTCTTT.

This chain uses TRBV15 with TRBJ2-7; the match to TRBD1 covers 9 bases. The CDR3 extends over 14 amino acids. The J segment lost 6 bases and the V segment lost 9 bases, leaving 12 bases of the junction unmatched. From germline, CDR1 is LNHNV and CDR2 YYDKDF (reference sequence). The CDR3 loop is CATEAGTGLGEQYF. CDR3 sequence (DNA): TGTGCCACGGAAGCCGGGACAGGGCTTGGCGAGCAGTACTTC.

The rearrangement uses TRBV27 and TRBJ2-5, with 7 positions matching TRBD1. The end of the DNA aligns better with TRBJ2-7, so the J call may be wrong. Germline V gene data show CDR1 as MNHEY and CDR2 as SMNVEV (reference sequence). The CDR3 runs 15 residues. CDR3 sequence (DNA): TGTGCCAGCAGTCGGATCCGGGACAGCTCCTACGAGCAGTACTTC. It yields the protein CASSRIRDSSYEQYF.

In this sample, this clonotype turned up a few times. J is TRBJ2-7 and V is TRBV2; D is ambiguous. CDR1 is SNHLY, CDR2 FYNNEI, per germline. The CDR3 consists of 13 residues. V was clipped by 4 bases and J by 0 bases, with 7 bases between them. In nucleotides, the CDR3 is TGTGCCAGCAGTGGGACGGTCTCCTACGAGCAGTACTTC. This sequence encodes CASSGTVSYEQYF.

The CDR3 DNA sequence: TGCAGTGCTAGAATAGCTAGCGGGGACACAGATACGCAGTATTTT. It is translated as CSARIASGDTDTQYF. The rearrangement links TRBV20-1 to TRBJ2-3, with 9 bases identical to TRBD2. CDR1 and CDR2 from the germline V gene are DFQATT and SNEGSKA (reference sequence). J gave up 2 bases and V 2 bases, and 5 bases lay outside the gene matches. The CDR3 extends over 15 amino acids.

This clonotype was seen a few times. The chain couples TRBV12-3 or TRBV12-4 to TRBJ2-7, with TRBD1 matching over 9 bases. After removal of 6 bases from V and 6 bases from J, the junction contained 6 bases not matched to a gene. This CDR3 comprises 13 residues. CDR3 DNA: TGTGCCAGCAGAGGACAGGGGTCGATCGAGCAGTACTTC. This sequence encodes CASRGQGSIEQYF.

This clonotype was detected only a few times. The chain has TRBV5-1 and TRBJ2-3; perhaps D is TRBD1 or TRBD2 (6 bases each). CDR3 length: 14 residues. V shed 6 bases and J shed 0 bases, with 11 bases lying between them. The germline V gene encodes CDR1 SGHRS and CDR2 YFSETQ. The CDR3 DNA follows: TGCGCCAGCAAAAGGGGGGACAGCACAGATACGCAGTATTTT. Translation gives CASKRGDSTDTQYF.

This chain joins TRBV24-1 and TRBJ2-6; D is perhaps TRBD2 (5 bases). V lost 3 bases to trimming and J lost 1 base, with 18 bases between them. The CDR3 length is 19 residues. Germline V gives CDR1 KGHDR, CDR2 SFDVKD. The chain's CDR3 is CATSDIKAEPFSGANVLTF. The CDR3 region has the DNA TGTGCCACCAGTGATATCAAAGCGGAACCCTTTTCTGGGGCCAACGTCCTGACTTTC.

The rearrangement links TRBV6-6 to TRBJ1-6; D remains ambiguous. The CDR3 is 14 residues long. V lost 2 bases and J 10 bases, leaving 12 bases between the germline ends. CDR1 and CDR2 from the germline V gene are MNHNY and SVGAGI (reference sequence). CDR3 in DNA: TGTGCCAGCAGTTACGCCAGTGAGGGCTCACCCCTCCACTTT. Translating it yields CASSYASEGSPLHF.

This rearrangement joins TRBV6-5 to TRBJ2-5, with 10 bases aligning to TRBD2. The CDR3 covers 14 residues. In germline, CDR1 is MNHEY, CDR2 SVGAGI. The J segment lost 5 bases and the V segment lost 6 bases, leaving 6 bases of the junction unmatched. The CDR3 sequence is CASRFSGGRETQYF. In DNA form, the CDR3 reads TGTGCCAGCAGGTTTAGCGGGGGGAGGGAGACCCAGTACTTC.

This clonotype was observed a few times. The genes are TRBV7-3 and TRBJ2-5, with TRBD2 as a possible D gene (6 bases). V was cut by 1 base and J by 4 bases, with 13 bases left in between. The CDR3 has 15 residues. Germline lookup yields CDR1 SGHTA and CDR2 FQGTGA. The CDR3 is CASSLNGGVGETQYF. In DNA, the CDR3 is TGTGCCAGCAGCTTAAATGGCGGGGTGGGAGAGACCCAGTACTTC.

This clonotype was found a few times. The chain has TRBV12-5 and TRBJ2-5; tentatively, D is TRBD1 or TRBD2 (5 bases each). The tail of the sequence fits TRBJ2-1 better, so the J call may be wrong. The germline V gene encodes CDR1 LGHNT and CDR2 FRNRAP. The CDR3 has 14 amino acids. CDR3 sequence reads: CASGLGGPGIEQFF. CDR3 DNA: TGTGCTAGTGGTTTGGGGGGCCCCGGGATTGAGCAGTTCTTC.

V and J are TRBV20-1 and TRBJ2-3; possibly TRBD1 for D (7 bases). There are 14 residues in the CDR3. The V and J ends lost 4 bases and 4 bases respectively, with 15 bases between them. CDR1 and CDR2 (germline): DFQATT, SNEGSKA (reference sequence). CDR3 sequence (DNA): TGCAGTGCTATCAGGGGGGATGCTGCAGATACGCAGTATTTT. Its protein is CSAIRGDAADTQYF.

The chain recombines TRBV5-1 with TRBJ2-3, with a weak D call TRBD1 (5 bases). Germline CDR1 is SGHRS and CDR2 is YFSETQ. The CDR3 is 15 residues long. The V and J ends lost 0 bases and 4 bases respectively, with 12 bases between them. The CDR3 DNA sequence: TGCGCCAGCAGCTTGGAGGCAGGGTCCTCAGATACGCAGTATTTT. This sequence encodes CASSLEAGSSDTQYF. Looking up the rest from reference TRBV5-1 and TRBJ2-3 gives the full variable domain: KAGVTQTPRYLIKTRGQQVTLSCSPISGHRSVSWYQQTPGQGLQFLFEYFSETQRNKGNFPGRFSGRQFSNSRSEMNVSTLELGDSALYLCASSLEAGSSDTQYFGPGTRLTVL.

Notes on this clonotype: Compared with germline, one end of the junction differs, possibly owing to a read error. The genes are TRBV6-5 and TRBJ2-1; the D gene is possibly TRBD1 (6 bases). The CDR3 is 11 residues long. From germline, CDR1 is MNHEY and CDR2 SVGAGI. CDR3 in amino acids: CASSRDNEQLF. In DNA, the CDR3 is TGTGCCAGCAGTAGGGACAATGAGCAGCTCTTC.